Sequencing of this TCR beta chain was carried out in a study of T cell repertoires in cytomegalovirus infection. TCRdb reanalysed the reads using MiXCR and keeps one entry per CDR3 protein. The sample records a few hundred thousand distinct CDR3 sequences, roughly 16% being singletons. The V gene's germline CDR1 is SSHAT and CDR2 FNYEAQ (reference sequence). The CDR3 covers 15 residues. There are many counts of this clonotype. Germline and junction disagree at one end, which may indicate a read error. The receptor's source is a human donor in good health (CMV status not recorded). Some clones in this sample may be carry-over from other donors' samples. The specimen sequenced was PBMCs. The rearrangement links TRBV7-7 to TRBJ2-1; 10 bases line up with TRBD1. CDR3 sequence reads: CASSFGTGDYNEQFF. The CDR3, as DNA: TGTGCTAGCAGCTTCGGGACAGGGGACTACAATGAGCAGTTCTTC.